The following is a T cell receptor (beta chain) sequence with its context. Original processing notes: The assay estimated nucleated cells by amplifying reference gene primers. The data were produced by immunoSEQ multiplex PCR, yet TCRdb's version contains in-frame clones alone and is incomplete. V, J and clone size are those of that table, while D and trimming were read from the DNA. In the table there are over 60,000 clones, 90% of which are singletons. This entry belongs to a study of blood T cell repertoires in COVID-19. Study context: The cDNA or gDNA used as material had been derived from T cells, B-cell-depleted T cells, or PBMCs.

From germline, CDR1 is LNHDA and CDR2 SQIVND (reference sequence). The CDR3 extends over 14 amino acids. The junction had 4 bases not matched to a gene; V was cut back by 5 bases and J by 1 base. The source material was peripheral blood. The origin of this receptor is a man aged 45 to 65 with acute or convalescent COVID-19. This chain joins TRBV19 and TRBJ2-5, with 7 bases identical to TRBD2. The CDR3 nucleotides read TGTGCCAGTAGTCCTGGGACTACCCAAGAGACCCAGTACTTC. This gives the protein CASSPGTTQETQYF.